This T cell receptor beta chain comes out of a study of T cell responses to AZD1222 COVID-19 vaccine. Study as a whole: The study pooled second doses at about 4 or about 12 weeks. Overall study results and limits: Regions 160-218 and 743-854 dominated among vaccine-associated CD4 TCRs spanning spike. Two doses of AZD1222 preceded a rise in Spike-specific TCR breadth and depth. The sample set comprised mostly white British donors with more females, and clonal diversity was possibly underestimated.

The length of the CDR3 is 15 residues. V was cut by 3 bases and J by 0 bases, with 13 bases left in between. The germline V gene encodes CDR1 SGDLS and CDR2 YYNGEE. Sequencing was performed with immunoSEQ multiplex PCR; in TCRdb, only in-frame clones are kept and a portion is missing. Among 150,000 to 200,000 clones listed, about 91% were seen once. As regards this clone: Its antigen is undetermined.

The TCR sequence derives from an adult in good health. Source: peripheral blood, taken on day 0 of AZD1222 vaccination. The V call is TRBV9, the J call TRBJ2-7; D is unresolved. CDR3 DNA: TGTGCCAGCAGCGAGATCCCGGACGGCTCCTACGAGCAGTACTTC. It translates to CASSEIPDGSYEQYF.